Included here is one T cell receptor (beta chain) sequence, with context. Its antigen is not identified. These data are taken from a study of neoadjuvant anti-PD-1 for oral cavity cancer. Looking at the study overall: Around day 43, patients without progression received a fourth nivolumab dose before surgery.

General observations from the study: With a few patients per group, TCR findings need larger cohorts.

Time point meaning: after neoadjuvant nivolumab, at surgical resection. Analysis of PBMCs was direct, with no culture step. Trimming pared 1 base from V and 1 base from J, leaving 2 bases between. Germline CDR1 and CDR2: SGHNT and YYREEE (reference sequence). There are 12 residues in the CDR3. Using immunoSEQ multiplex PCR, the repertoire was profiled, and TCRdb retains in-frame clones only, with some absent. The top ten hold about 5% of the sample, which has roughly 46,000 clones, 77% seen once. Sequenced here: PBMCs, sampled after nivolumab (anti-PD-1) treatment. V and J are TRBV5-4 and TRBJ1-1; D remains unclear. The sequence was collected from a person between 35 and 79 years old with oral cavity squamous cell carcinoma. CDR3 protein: CASSLPNTEAFF. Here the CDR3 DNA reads TGTGCCAGCAGCTTGCCGAACACTGAAGCTTTCTTT.